This T cell receptor beta chain was captured by sequencing in a study of blood T cell repertoires in COVID-19. The germline gives CDR1 SGHVS, CDR2 FQNEAQ. Trimming removed 8 bases at V and 0 bases at J, with 10 bases between. The CDR3 is 14 residues long. Method: immunoSEQ multiplex PCR; TCRdb's copy keeps in-frame clones and lacks some. The sample contains about 230,000 clones, about nine tenths of which appear only once. This clone has a single count. Sequencing used PBMCs or T cells enriched from blood (not recorded which). J is TRBJ2-2 and V is TRBV7-8; maybe TRBD2 (5 bases). This receptor was identified in a woman in her forties or fifties in a cohort exposed to, infected with or recovered from COVID-19 (not recorded which). The CDR3 protein is CASDRGTNTGELFF. The CDR3 DNA reads TGTGCCAGCGATCGGGGAACGAACACCGGGGAGCTGTTTTTT.